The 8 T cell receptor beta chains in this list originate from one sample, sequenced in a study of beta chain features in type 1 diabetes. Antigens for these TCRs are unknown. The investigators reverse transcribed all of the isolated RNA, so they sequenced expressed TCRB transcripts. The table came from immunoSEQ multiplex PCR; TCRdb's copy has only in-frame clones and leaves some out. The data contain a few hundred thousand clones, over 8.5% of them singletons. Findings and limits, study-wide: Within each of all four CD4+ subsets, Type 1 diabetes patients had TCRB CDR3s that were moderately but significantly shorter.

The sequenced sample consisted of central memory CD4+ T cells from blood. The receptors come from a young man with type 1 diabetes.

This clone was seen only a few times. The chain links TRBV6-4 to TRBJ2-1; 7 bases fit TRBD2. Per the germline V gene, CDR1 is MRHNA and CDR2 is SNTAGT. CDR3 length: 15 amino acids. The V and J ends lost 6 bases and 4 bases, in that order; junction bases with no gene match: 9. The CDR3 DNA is TGTGCCAGCAGCCAAGCTAAAGCGGGATACAATGAGCAGTTCTTC. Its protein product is CASSQAKAGYNEQFF.

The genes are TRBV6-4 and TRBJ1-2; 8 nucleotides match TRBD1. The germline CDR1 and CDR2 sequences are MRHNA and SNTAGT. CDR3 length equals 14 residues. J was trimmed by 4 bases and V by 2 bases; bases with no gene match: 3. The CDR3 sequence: CASSDPTGGYGYTF. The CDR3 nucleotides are TGTGCCAGCAGTGACCCAACAGGGGGCTATGGCTACACCTTC.

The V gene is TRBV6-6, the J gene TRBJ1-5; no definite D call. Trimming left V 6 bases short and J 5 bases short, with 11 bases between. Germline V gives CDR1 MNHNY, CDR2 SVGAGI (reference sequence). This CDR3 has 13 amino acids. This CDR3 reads CASSPGSDQPQHF. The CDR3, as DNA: TGTGCCAGCAGCCCGGGATCCGATCAGCCCCAGCATTTT.

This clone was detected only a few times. The CDR3 reads CASSPRGDSTYGEQYF. In DNA form, the CDR3 reads TGTGCCAGCTCACCACGGGGGGACTCGACATACGGGGAGCAGTACTTC. J is TRBJ2-7 and V is TRBV18; D perhaps matches TRBD2 (6 bases). CDR1 is KGHSH, CDR2 LQKENI, per germline. The CDR3 covers 16 residues. The germline V and J ends were trimmed by 1 base and 7 bases, with 20 bases remaining between them.

CDR3 amino acids: CASSQDSFDQPQHF. DNA of the CDR3: TGCGCCAGCAGCCAGGACAGTTTTGATCAGCCCCAGCATTTT. The J gene is TRBJ1-5, the V gene TRBV5-1; weak D call: TRBD1 (6 bases). V lost 4 bases and J lost 5, with 13 bases in between. This CDR3 is 14 amino acids long. Germline CDR1 SGHRS, CDR2 YFSETQ.

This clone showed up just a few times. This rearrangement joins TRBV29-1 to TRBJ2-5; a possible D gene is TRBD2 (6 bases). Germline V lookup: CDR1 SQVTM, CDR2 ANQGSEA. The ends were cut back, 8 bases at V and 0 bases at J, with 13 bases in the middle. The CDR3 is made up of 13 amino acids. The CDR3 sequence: CSIFRENQETQYF. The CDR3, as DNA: TGCAGCATCTTTCGGGAGAACCAAGAGACCCAGTACTTC.

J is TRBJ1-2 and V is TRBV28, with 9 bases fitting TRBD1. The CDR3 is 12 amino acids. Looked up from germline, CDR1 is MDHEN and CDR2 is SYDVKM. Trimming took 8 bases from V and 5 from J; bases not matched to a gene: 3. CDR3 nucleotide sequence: TGTGCCAGCCTTGACAGGGGGTATGGCTACACCTTC. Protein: CASLDRGYGYTF.

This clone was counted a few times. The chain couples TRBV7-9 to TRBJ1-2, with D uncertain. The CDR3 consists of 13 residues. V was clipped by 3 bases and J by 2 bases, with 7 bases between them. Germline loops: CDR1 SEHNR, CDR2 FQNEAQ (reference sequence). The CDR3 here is CASSFTENYGYTF. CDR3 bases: TGTGCCAGCAGCTTTACAGAAAACTATGGCTACACCTTC. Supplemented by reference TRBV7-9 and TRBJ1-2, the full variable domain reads DTGVSQNPRHKITKRGQNVTFRCDPISEHNRLYWYRQTLGQGPEFLTYFQNEAQLEKSRLLSDRFSAERPKGSFSTLEIQRTEQGDSAMYLCASSFTENYGYTFGSGTRLTVV.